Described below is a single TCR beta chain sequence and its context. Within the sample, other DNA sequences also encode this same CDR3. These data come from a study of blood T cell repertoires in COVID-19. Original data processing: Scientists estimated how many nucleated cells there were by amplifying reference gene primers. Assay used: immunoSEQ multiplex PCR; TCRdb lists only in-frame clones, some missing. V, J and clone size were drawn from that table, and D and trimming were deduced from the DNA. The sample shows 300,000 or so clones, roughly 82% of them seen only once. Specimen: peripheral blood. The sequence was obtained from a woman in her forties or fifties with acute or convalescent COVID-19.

CDR3 sequence reads: CASSLWGSGSYNEQFF. For the CDR3, the DNA is TGTGCCAGCAGTTTATGGGGGAGCGGGAGTTACAATGAGCAGTTCTTC. This chain joins TRBV28 and TRBJ2-1, with 8 bases matching TRBD2. The V segment lost 0 bases and the J segment 4 bases; nucleotides outside the gene matches: 5. The CDR3 consists of 16 residues. Per the germline V gene, CDR1 is MDHEN and CDR2 is SYDVKM.